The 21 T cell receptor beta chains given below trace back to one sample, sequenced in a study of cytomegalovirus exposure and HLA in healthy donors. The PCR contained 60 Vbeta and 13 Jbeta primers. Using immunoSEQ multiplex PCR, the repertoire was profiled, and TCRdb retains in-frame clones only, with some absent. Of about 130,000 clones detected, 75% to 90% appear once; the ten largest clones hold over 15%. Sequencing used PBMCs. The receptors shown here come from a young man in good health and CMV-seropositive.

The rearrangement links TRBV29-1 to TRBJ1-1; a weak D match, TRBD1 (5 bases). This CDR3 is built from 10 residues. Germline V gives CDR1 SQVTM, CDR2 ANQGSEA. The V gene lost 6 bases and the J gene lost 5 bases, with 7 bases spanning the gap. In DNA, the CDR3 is TGCAGCGTCAGGGTAACTGAAGCTTTCTTT. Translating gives CSVRVTEAFF. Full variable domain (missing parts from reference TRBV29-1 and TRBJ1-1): SAVISQKPSRDICQRGTSLTIQCQVDSQVTMMFWYRQQPGQSLTLIATANQGSEATYESGFVIDKFPISRPNLTFSTLTVSNMSPEDSSIYLCSVRVTEAFFGQGTRLTVV.

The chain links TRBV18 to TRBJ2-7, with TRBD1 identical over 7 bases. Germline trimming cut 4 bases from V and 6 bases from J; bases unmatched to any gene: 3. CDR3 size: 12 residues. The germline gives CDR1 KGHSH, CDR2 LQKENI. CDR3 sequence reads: CASSRTGVEQYF. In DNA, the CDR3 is TGTGCCAGCTCACGGACAGGAGTCGAGCAGTACTTC.

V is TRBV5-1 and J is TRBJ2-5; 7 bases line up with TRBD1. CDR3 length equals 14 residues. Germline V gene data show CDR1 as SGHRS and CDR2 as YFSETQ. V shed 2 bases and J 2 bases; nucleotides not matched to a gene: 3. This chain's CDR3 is CASSFTGEQETQYF. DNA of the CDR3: TGCGCCAGCAGCTTTACAGGGGAACAAGAGACCCAGTACTTC.

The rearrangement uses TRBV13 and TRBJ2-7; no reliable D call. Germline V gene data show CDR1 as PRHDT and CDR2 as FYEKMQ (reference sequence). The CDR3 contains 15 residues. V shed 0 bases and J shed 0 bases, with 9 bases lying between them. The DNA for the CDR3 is TGTGCCAGCAGCTTAGGGGGCCCCAGCTCCTACGAGCAGTACTTC. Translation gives CASSLGGPSSYEQYF.

This chain's CDR3 is CASSLVLSSGNTIYF. The CDR3 DNA is TGTGCCAGCAGCTTAGTACTGAGCTCTGGAAACACCATATATTTT. The gene calls are TRBV7-2 and TRBJ1-3; no definite D call. Trimming stripped 1 base from V and 0 bases from J, with 7 bases between. This CDR3 is built from 15 residues. The V gene's germline CDR1 is SGHTA and CDR2 FQGNSA.

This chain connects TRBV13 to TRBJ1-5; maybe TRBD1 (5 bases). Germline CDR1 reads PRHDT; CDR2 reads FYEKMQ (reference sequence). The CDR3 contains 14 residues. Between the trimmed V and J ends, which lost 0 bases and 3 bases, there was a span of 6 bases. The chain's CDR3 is CASSLGRVNQPQHF. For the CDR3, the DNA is TGTGCCAGCAGCTTAGGCAGGGTCAATCAGCCCCAGCATTTT.

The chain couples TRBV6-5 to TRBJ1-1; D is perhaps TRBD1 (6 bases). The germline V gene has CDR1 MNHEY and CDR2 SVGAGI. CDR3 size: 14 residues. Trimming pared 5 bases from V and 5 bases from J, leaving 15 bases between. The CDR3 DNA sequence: TGTGCCAGCAGTGAAATGGGGGGGCCGACTGAAGCTTTCTTT. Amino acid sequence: CASSEMGGPTEAFF.

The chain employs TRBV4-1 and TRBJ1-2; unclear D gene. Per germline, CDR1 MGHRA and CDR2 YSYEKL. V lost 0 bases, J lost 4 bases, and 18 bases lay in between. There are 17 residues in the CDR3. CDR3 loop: CASSQEPPEETRYGYTF. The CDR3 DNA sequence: TGCGCCAGCAGCCAAGAGCCCCCCGAGGAGACTCGCTATGGCTACACCTTC.

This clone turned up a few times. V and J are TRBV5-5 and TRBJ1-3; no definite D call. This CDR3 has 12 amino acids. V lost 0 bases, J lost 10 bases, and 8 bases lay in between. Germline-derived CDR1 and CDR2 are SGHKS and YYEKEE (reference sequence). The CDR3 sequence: CASSLASGTIYF. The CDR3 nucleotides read TGTGCCAGCAGCTTGGCGTCGGGGACCATATATTTT.

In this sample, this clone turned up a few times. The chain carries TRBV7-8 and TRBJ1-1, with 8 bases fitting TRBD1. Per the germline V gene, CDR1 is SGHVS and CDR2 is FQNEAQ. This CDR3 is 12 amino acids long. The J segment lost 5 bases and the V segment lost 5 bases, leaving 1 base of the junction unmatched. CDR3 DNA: TGTGCCAGCAGCGGGACAGGTACTGAAGCTTTCTTT. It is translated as CASSGTGTEAFF. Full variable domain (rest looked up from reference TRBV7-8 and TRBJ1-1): GAGVSQSPRYKVAKRGQDVALRCDPISGHVSLFWYQQALGQGPEFLTYFQNEAQLDKSGLPSDRFFAERPEGSVSTLKIQRTQQEDSAVYLCASSGTGTEAFFGQGTRLTVV.

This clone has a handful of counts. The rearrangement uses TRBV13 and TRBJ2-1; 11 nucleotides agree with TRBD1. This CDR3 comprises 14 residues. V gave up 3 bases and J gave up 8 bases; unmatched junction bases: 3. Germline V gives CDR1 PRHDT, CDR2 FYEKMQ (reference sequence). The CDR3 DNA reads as TGTGCCAGCAGCTTTCGGACAGGGGGCCATGAGCAGTTCTTC. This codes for CASSFRTGGHEQFF.

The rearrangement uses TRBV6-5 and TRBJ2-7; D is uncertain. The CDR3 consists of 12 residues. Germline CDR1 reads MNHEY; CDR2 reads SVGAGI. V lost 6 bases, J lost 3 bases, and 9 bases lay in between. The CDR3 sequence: CASRPAVYEQYF. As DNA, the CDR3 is TGTGCCAGCAGACCCGCGGTCTACGAGCAGTACTTC.

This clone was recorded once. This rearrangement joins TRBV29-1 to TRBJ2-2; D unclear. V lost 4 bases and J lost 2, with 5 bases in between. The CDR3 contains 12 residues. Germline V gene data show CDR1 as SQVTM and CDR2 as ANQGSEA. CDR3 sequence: CSVGVNTGELFF. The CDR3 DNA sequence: TGCAGCGTTGGAGTCAACACCGGGGAGCTGTTTTTT.

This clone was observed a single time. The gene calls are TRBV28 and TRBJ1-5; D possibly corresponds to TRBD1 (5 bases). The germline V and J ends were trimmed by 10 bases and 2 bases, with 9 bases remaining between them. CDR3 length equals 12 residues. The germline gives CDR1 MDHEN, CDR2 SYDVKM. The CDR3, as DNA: TGTGCCACGTCCAGGGGCAATCAGCCCCAGCATTTT. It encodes CATSRGNQPQHF.

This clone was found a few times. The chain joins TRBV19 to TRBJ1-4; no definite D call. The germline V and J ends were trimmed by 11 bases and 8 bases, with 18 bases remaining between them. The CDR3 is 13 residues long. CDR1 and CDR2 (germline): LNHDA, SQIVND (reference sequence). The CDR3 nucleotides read TGTGCCCCTCACTGCGGGAACTTCGAAAAACTGTTTTTT. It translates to CAPHCGNFEKLFF.

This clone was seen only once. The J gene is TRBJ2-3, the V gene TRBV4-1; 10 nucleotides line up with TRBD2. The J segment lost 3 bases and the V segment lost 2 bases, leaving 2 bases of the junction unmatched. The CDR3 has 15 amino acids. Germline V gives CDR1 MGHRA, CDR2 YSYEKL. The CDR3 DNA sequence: TGCGCCAGCAGCCAATTACTAGCGGGGACAGATACGCAGTATTTT. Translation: CASSQLLAGTDTQYF.

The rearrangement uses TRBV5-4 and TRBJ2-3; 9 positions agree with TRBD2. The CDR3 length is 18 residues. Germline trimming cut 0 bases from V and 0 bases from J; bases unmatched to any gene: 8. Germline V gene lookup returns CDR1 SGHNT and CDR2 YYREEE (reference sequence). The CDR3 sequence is CASSLDLAGITSTDTQYF. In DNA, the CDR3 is TGTGCCAGCAGCTTGGATCTAGCGGGGATTACTAGCACAGATACGCAGTATTTT.

The DNA for the CDR3 is TGCGCCAGCAGCCAAGCCGCCGGAGGCCCGGGAACTGAAGCTTTCTTT. Translated: CASSQAAGGPGTEAFF. The chain has TRBV4-1 and TRBJ1-1; D is ambiguous. V was cut by 1 base and J by 5 bases, with 17 bases left in between. The CDR3 extends over 16 amino acids. In germline, CDR1 is MGHRA, CDR2 YSYEKL.

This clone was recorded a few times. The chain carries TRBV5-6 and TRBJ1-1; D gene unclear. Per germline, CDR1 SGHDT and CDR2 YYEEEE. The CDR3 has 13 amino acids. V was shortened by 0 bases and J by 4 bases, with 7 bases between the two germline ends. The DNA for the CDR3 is TGTGCCAGCAGCTTGGGGTTGAGCACTGAAGCTTTCTTT. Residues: CASSLGLSTEAFF.

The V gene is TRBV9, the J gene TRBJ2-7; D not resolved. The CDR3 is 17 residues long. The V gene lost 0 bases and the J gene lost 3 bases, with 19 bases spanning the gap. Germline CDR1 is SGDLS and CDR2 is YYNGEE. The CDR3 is CASSVGSEVAVFYEQYF. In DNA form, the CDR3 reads TGTGCCAGCAGCGTAGGGTCCGAGGTGGCAGTTTTCTACGAGCAGTACTTC. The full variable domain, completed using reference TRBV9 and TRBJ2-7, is DSGVTQTPKHLITATGQRVTLRCSPRSGDLSVYWYQQSLDQGLQFLIQYYNGEERAKGNILERFSAQQFPDLHSELNLSSLELGDSALYFCASSVGSEVAVFYEQYFGPGTRLTVT.

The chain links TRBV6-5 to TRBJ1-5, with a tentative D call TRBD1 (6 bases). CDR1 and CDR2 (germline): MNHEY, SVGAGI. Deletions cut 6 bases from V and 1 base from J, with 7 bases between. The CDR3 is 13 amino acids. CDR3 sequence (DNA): TGTGCCAGCAGGGGGGCGAGCAATCAGCCCCAGCATTTT. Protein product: CASRGASNQPQHF.